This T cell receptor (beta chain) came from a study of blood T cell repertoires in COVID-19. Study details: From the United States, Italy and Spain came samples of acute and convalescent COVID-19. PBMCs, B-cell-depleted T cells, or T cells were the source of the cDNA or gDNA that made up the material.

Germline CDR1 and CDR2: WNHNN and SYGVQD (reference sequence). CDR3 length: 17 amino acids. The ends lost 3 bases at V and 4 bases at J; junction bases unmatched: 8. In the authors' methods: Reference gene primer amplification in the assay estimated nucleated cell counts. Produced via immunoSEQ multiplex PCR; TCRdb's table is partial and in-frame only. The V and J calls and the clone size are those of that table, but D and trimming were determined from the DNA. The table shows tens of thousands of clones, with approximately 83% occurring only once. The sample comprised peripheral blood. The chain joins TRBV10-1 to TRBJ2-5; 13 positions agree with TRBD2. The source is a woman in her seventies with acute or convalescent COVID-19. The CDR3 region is CASSERTSGGFRETQYF. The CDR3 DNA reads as TGCGCCAGCAGTGAACGGACTAGCGGGGGTTTTAGAGAGACCCAGTACTTC.